A selection of T cell receptor beta chains follows, all from one sample in a study of blood T cell repertoires in COVID-19. TCRdb keeps only in-frame clones here, not all; method: immunoSEQ multiplex PCR. The data hold about 370,000 clones, with around 87% observed a single time. The sample taken for sequencing was peripheral blood. Receptors were obtained from a woman aged 25 to 39 with COVID-19, enrolled during active disease. CDR3s include the opening cysteine and the closing phenylalanine or tryptophan. Each record gives: clone size, D gene, J gene, V gene, CDR3 protein, CDR3 DNA. The D gene is left open where the match is weak. Size is omitted from some rows. Given values are once, few, many or a class for expanded clones.

once | TRBD1 | TRBJ1-3 | TRBV9 | CASSVEGQPLFGNTIYF | TGTGCCAGCAGCGTAGAGGGACAGCCGCTATTTGGAAACACCATATATTTT
. | TRBD2 | TRBJ2-3 | TRBV7-9 | CASSLSGRGTDTQYF | TGTGCCAGCAGCCTTAGCGGGAGAGGCACAGATACGCAGTATTTT
. | TRBD1 | TRBJ1-2 | TRBV11-2 | CASRVPGQRNYGYTF | TGTGCCAGCAGGGTACCGGGACAGAGGAACTATGGCTACACCTTC
. | TRBD1 | TRBJ1-5 | TRBV30 | CAWSRDRANQPQHF | TGTGCCTGGAGTAGGGACAGGGCCAATCAGCCCCAGCATTTT
. | TRBD2 | TRBJ2-2 | TRBV3-1/TRBV3-2 | CASSQDQGLAGHTGELFF | TGTGCCAGCAGCCAAGATCAGGGACTAGCGGGGCACACCGGGGAGCTGTTTTTT
. | . | TRBJ2-7 | TRBV6-5 | CASSYSPQRALYEQYF | TGTGCCAGCAGTTACTCCCCGCAGCGGGCACTCTACGAGCAGTACTTC
many | . | TRBJ2-3 | TRBV2 | CASSARLSGDFTDTQYF | TGTGCCAGCAGTGCCCGCCTTAGCGGAGATTTCACAGATACGCAGTATTTT
. | TRBD1 | TRBJ1-4 | TRBV30 | CAWSKQGLYEKLFF | TGTGCCTGGAGTAAACAGGGGTTGTATGAAAAACTGTTTTTT
. | . | TRBJ2-2 | TRBV25-1 | CASSDRVNTGELFF | TGTGCCAGCAGTGACAGGGTGAACACCGGGGAGCTGTTTTTT
. | TRBD2 | TRBJ2-7 | TRBV5-4 | CASSSGLAGSYEQYF | TGTGCCAGCAGCTCGGGACTAGCGGGGTCGTACGAGCAGTACTTC
once | TRBD1 | TRBJ1-5 | TRBV28 | CASSADRARNQPQHF | TGTGCCAGCAGTGCGGACAGGGCACGCAATCAGCCCCAGCATTTT
. | TRBD2 | TRBJ2-2 | TRBV5-1 | CASSLLAGGPGELFF | TGCGCCAGCAGCCTCCTAGCGGGAGGGCCCGGGGAGCTGTTTTTT
. | . | TRBJ1-2 | TRBV3-1/TRBV3-2 | CASSQDGGPPNYGYTF | TGTGCCAGCAGCCAAGACGGCGGGCCTCCAAACTATGGCTACACCTTC
. | . | TRBJ2-5 | TRBV29-1 | CSVAPAREETQYF | TGCAGCGTAGCCCCCGCCCGGGAGGAGACCCAGTACTTC
. | TRBD1 | TRBJ1-5 | TRBV4-2 | CASSQDNRGGQPQHF | TGTGCCAGCAGCCAAGATAACAGGGGAGGCCAGCCCCAGCATTTT
. | TRBD1 | TRBJ1-5 | TRBV28 | CASSLSTGYDQPQHF | TGTGCCAGCAGTTTATCGACAGGGTATGATCAGCCCCAGCATTTT
. | . | TRBJ1-1 | TRBV5-4 | CASSSQGRGTEAFF | TGTGCCAGCAGCTCCCAGGGGCGCGGCACTGAAGCTTTCTTT
once | TRBD1 | TRBJ2-5 | TRBV4-3 | CASSQGRGTGGETQYF | TGCGCCAGCAGCCAAGGTCGGGGGACAGGCGGGGAGACCCAGTACTTC
. | . | TRBJ2-1 | TRBV28 | CASRAVDAYEQFF | TGTGCCAGCAGGGCGGTAGATGCTTATGAGCAGTTCTTC
. | TRBD1 | TRBJ2-3 | TRBV10-3 | CAISGRGSETDTQYF | TGTGCCATCAGTGGCAGGGGGTCGGAGACAGATACGCAGTATTTT
. | TRBD1 | TRBJ1-1 | TRBV5-1 | CASSTGQGTTEAFF | TGCGCCAGCAGCACGGGACAGGGGACCACTGAAGCTTTCTTT
. | . | TRBJ1-2 | TRBV24-1 | CATSGLGGYGYTF | TGTGCCACCAGTGGTTTGGGGGGGTATGGCTACACCTTC
. | TRBD1 | TRBJ1-5 | TRBV18 | CASSPQATGVNQPQHF | TGTGCCAGCTCACCACAAGCGACAGGGGTAAATCAGCCCCAGCATTTT
. | . | TRBJ2-1 | TRBV28 | CASSHYRDRNEQFF | TGTGCCAGCAGCCACTACAGGGATCGCAATGAGCAGTTCTTC
. | . | TRBJ2-5 | TRBV10-1 | CASSEGISQRTQYF | TGCGCCAGCAGTGAAGGTATTAGCCAGAGGACCCAGTACTTC
few | . | TRBJ2-2 | TRBV6-6 | CASSYGDTGELFF | TGTGCCAGCAGTTACGGAGACACCGGGGAGCTGTTTTTT
. | . | TRBJ2-3 | TRBV11-3 | CASSLETGGTDTQYF | TGTGCCAGCAGCTTAGAAACGGGGGGCACAGATACGCAGTATTTT
once | TRBD1 | TRBJ2-7 | TRBV2 | CASADRDRRYEQYF | TGTGCCAGCGCGGACAGGGATCGTCGTTACGAGCAGTACTTC
. | . | TRBJ1-4 | TRBV4-3 | CASSQGSGFGSEKLFF | TGCGCCAGCAGCCAAGGGTCCGGGTTTGGGAGTGAAAAACTGTTTTTT
once | . | TRBJ1-1 | TRBV27 | CASSPGRNTEAFF | TGTGCCAGCAGTCCGGGTCGGAACACTGAAGCTTTCTTT
. | . | TRBJ2-2 | TRBV7-9 | CASSPVVTGELFF | TGTGCCAGCAGCCCAGTGGTCACCGGGGAGCTGTTTTTT
. | . | TRBJ1-6 | TRBV19 | CASSIDGVNSPLHF | TGTGCCAGTAGTATTGACGGAGTTAATTCACCCCTCCACTTT
. | . | TRBJ1-2 | TRBV19 | CASSTTRSNSGYTF | TGTGCCAGTAGTACCACAAGGAGTAATAGTGGCTACACCTTC
. | TRBD2 | TRBJ2-5 | TRBV2 | CASSEALAGDLKTQYF | TGTGCCAGCAGTGAAGCGCTAGCGGGAGACCTGAAGACCCAGTACTTC
. | . | TRBJ2-3 | TRBV11-2 | CASSFDYTDTQYF | TGTGCCAGCAGCTTTGACTACACAGATACGCAGTATTTT
once | TRBD1 | TRBJ2-7 | TRBV20-1 | CSASRPDRVDYEQYF | TGCAGTGCTAGTAGACCGGACAGGGTGGACTACGAGCAGTACTTC
. | . | TRBJ2-1 | TRBV27 | CASSLSGPYNEQFF | TGTGCCAGCAGTTTATCGGGGCCCTACAATGAGCAGTTCTTC
once | . | TRBJ1-5 | TRBV18 | CASSPPLADSNQPQHF | TGTGCCAGCTCACCACCGTTGGCTGATAGCAATCAGCCCCAGCATTTT
. | . | TRBJ1-6 | TRBV15 | CATSPSRVRGNSPLHF | TGTGCCACCAGCCCTTCACGTGTTAGGGGTAATTCACCCCTCCACTTT
. | . | TRBJ2-7 | TRBV4-1 | CASSPQTEYYEQYF | TGCGCCAGCAGCCCCCAGACAGAATATTACGAGCAGTACTTC
few | TRBD2 | TRBJ2-1 | TRBV28 | CASSRIAGLNYNEQFF | TGTGCCAGCAGTCGGATAGCGGGACTGAATTACAATGAGCAGTTCTTC
. | . | TRBJ1-1 | TRBV6-5 | CASTLARGTEAFF | TGTGCCAGCACCCTCGCCAGGGGCACTGAAGCTTTCTTT
. | . | TRBJ2-5 | TRBV3-1/TRBV3-2 | CASSQRREQETQYF | TGTGCCAGCAGCCAAAGGCGGGAACAGGAGACCCAGTACTTC
. | TRBD1 | TRBJ1-2 | TRBV10-3 | CDSGTGEPYYGYTF | TGTGATTCCGGGACAGGGGAGCCCTACTATGGCTACACCTTC
. | TRBD1 | TRBJ1-5 | TRBV19 | CASSTAEGQGARNQPQHF | TGTGCCAGTAGCACGGCGGAGGGACAGGGGGCTCGGAATCAGCCCCAGCATTTT
few | . | TRBJ2-3 | TRBV9 | CASSPSGTDTQYF | TGTGCCAGCAGCCCCAGCGGGACAGATACGCAGTATTTT
. | . | TRBJ2-7 | TRBV7-6 | CASSLNIGALNEQYF | TGTGCCAGCAGCCTTAATATAGGGGCGTTAAACGAGCAGTACTTC
once | . | TRBJ1-1 | TRBV9 | CASSVGGVAEAFF | TGTGCCAGCAGCGTAGGCGGTGTAGCCGAAGCTTTCTTT
. | . | TRBJ2-2 | TRBV28 | CASSLAGPQTGELFF | TGTGCCAGCAGTTTGGCGGGCCCTCAGACCGGGGAGCTGTTTTTT
. | . | TRBJ1-1 | TRBV11-3 | CASSFSINTEAFF | TGTGCCAGCAGCTTCTCTATAAACACTGAAGCTTTCTTT
. | . | TRBJ1-2 | TRBV7-2 | CASSLAANDNYGYTF | TGTGCCAGCAGCTTGGCAGCGAACGATAACTATGGCTACACCTTC
few | . | TRBJ2-3 | TRBV2 | CASSEGENTDTQYF | TGTGCCAGCAGTGAGGGAGAGAACACAGATACGCAGTATTTT
once | TRBD1 | TRBJ1-3 | TRBV9 | CASSGTGGPGNTIYF | TGTGCCAGCAGCGGGACAGGGGGTCCTGGAAACACCATATATTTT
. | TRBD1 | TRBJ2-5 | TRBV29-1 | CSVVGDRGYQETQYF | TGCAGCGTTGTAGGGGACAGGGGCTACCAAGAGACCCAGTACTTC
. | TRBD2 | TRBJ2-2 | TRBV10-1 | CASSEGSGRAIGELFF | TGCGCCAGCAGTGAGGGGAGCGGGAGGGCCATCGGGGAGCTGTTTTTT